A single sample is the source of the 18 T cell receptor beta chains below, sequenced in a study of blood T cell repertoires in COVID-19 (dated by TCRdb to 2019 to 2021). Libraries were built with the immunoSEQ multiplex PCR assay. The table comes from immuneACCESS by way of TCRdb, which keeps in-frame sequences with V and J called. Part of the clones is missing from these tables; in studies checked, under half for an unresolved V gene and the rest for unknown reasons. The sample profile shows 250,000 to 300,000 clones; 89% of them were found once. Jointly, the top ten make up 1.7% of the sample. The specimen sequenced was PBMCs or T cells enriched from blood (not recorded which). These receptors all stem from a woman between 40 and 55 years old who had recovered from COVID-19.

The gene calls are TRBV15 and TRBJ1-2; no clear D. Per the germline V gene, CDR1 is LNHNV and CDR2 is YYDKDF (reference sequence). The CDR3 loop spans 14 amino acids. Trimming cost V 1 base and J 2 bases, with 8 bases left between them. The CDR3 protein is CATSRGRENYGYTF. The CDR3 DNA is TGTGCCACCAGCAGAGGGAGAGAAAACTATGGCTACACCTTC.

This chain connects TRBV15 to TRBJ1-2; TRBD1 matches at 8 bases. Per germline, CDR1 LNHNV and CDR2 YYDKDF (reference sequence). CDR3 size: 15 residues. The V segment lost 0 bases and the J segment 6 bases; nucleotides outside the gene matches: 6. DNA for the CDR3: TGTGCCACCAGCAGAGATAGGACAGGGAGTAATGGCTACACCTTC. This translates into CATSRDRTGSNGYTF.

This clone has just one count. The CDR3 nucleotides are TGTGCCAGCAGCAAAGTCTCGCAGCCCGTGGAGTCCTACGAGCAGTACTTC. Translating gives CASSKVSQPVESYEQYF. The chain employs TRBV21-1 and TRBJ2-7; the D segment call TRBD2 is taken from the table without a DNA check. TRBV21-1 is described as a pseudogene. The length of the CDR3 is 17 residues.

The chain uses TRBV25-1 and TRBJ2-3; D possibly corresponds to TRBD2 (5 bases). Trimming removed 3 bases from V and 3 bases from J, with 10 bases in between. The germline V gene encodes CDR1 MGHDK and CDR2 SYGVNS. The CDR3 consists of 14 residues. CDR3 nucleotide sequence: TGTGCCAGCAGTGATCGGGGAAGGACAGATACGCAGTATTTT. Translated, it gives CASSDRGRTDTQYF.

The V gene is TRBV5-1, the J gene TRBJ1-6; the D gene is possibly TRBD1 (5 bases). The germline V and J ends were trimmed by 0 bases and 6 bases, with 10 bases remaining between them. The CDR3 sequence is 15 residues long. Germline V gives CDR1 SGHRS, CDR2 YFSETQ. The CDR3 DNA is TGCGCCAGCAGCTTGGAGACAGCTATTAATTCACCCCTCCACTTT. It encodes CASSLETAINSPLHF.

This chain uses TRBV7-9 with TRBJ2-1; 7 bases are shared with TRBD1. With V trimmed by 8 bases and J by 8 bases, 12 bases remained unmatched. This CDR3 has 14 residues. Germline CDR1 is SEHNR and CDR2 is FQNEAQ (reference sequence). CDR3 nucleotide sequence: TGTGCCAGCGGGAGACAGGGTCTCCCGTATGAGCAGTTCTTC. Protein sequence: CASGRQGLPYEQFF. The full variable domain, completed using reference TRBV7-9 and TRBJ2-1, is DTGVSQNPRHKITKRGQNVTFRCDPISEHNRLYWYRQTLGQGPEFLTYFQNEAQLEKSRLLSDRFSAERPKGSFSTLEIQRTEQGDSAMYLCASGRQGLPYEQFFGPGTRLTVL.

This chain joins TRBV5-1 and TRBJ2-7; the match to TRBD2 covers 13 bases. The CDR3 runs to 16 residues. Germline trimming cut 4 bases from V and 3 bases from J; bases unmatched to any gene: 7. Germline V lookup: CDR1 SGHRS, CDR2 YFSETQ. CDR3 in DNA: TGCGCCAGCAGCCTCACCGGGACTAGCGGGAACTACGAGCAGTACTTC. Its protein is CASSLTGTSGNYEQYF.

The chain couples TRBV27 to TRBJ1-2; a possible D gene is TRBD1 (5 bases). Trimming pared 4 bases from V and 13 bases from J, leaving 25 bases between. Germline V gene data show CDR1 as MNHEY and CDR2 as SMNVEV (reference sequence). The CDR3 length is 15 residues. The CDR3 sequence: CASSSIPLGAAPSTF. The DNA for the CDR3 is TGTGCCAGCAGTTCAATACCCCTAGGGGCCGCTCCGAGCACCTTC.

V usage is TRBV28 and J usage is TRBJ2-7; 7 bases align to TRBD1. The CDR3 contains 12 residues. Trimming removed 6 bases from V and 8 bases from J; junction bases left unmatched: 7. Germline V gives CDR1 MDHEN, CDR2 SYDVKM. The CDR3 sequence: CASSPGGLKQYF. DNA of the CDR3: TGTGCCAGCAGCCCAGGGGGTTTGAAGCAGTACTTC.

CDR3 in DNA: TGCGCCAGCAGCTTGGACGACAGGCCTAATCAGCCCCAGCATTTT. Encoded protein: CASSLDDRPNQPQHF. This chain uses TRBV5-1 with TRBJ1-5, with D perhaps TRBD1 (6 bases). The length of the CDR3 is 15 residues. V dropped 0 bases and J dropped 4 bases, with 11 bases sitting between them. CDR1 is SGHRS, CDR2 YFSETQ, per germline.

The gene calls are TRBV11-2 and TRBJ2-1; 12 bases agree with TRBD2. V shed 1 base and J 7 bases; nucleotides not matched to a gene: 8. Germline V gene data show CDR1 as SGHAT and CDR2 as FQNNGV. CDR3 length equals 17 residues. The CDR3 reads CASSLALAGGPQNEQFF. CDR3 bases: TGTGCCAGCAGCTTAGCTCTAGCGGGAGGGCCACAGAATGAGCAGTTCTTC.

The chain combines TRBV5-1 with TRBJ2-7, with 9 bases lining up with TRBD1. V dropped 7 bases and J dropped 3; count of bases not matched to a gene: 5. CDR3 length: 13 amino acids. From germline, CDR1 is SGHRS and CDR2 YFSETQ. The CDR3 protein is CASARDRDYEQYF. Written as DNA, the CDR3 is TGCGCCAGCGCCCGGGACAGGGACTACGAGCAGTACTTC.

This chain connects TRBV2 to TRBJ2-7; the match to TRBD1 covers 9 bases. The CDR3 is 15 amino acids. Looked up from germline, CDR1 is SNHLY and CDR2 is FYNNEI. Germline trimming cut 5 bases from V and 6 bases from J; bases unmatched to any gene: 11. The CDR3 loop reads CASSLYRDRVREQYF. The CDR3 DNA sequence: TGTGCCAGCAGTTTATACCGGGACAGGGTACGCGAGCAGTACTTC.

The chain employs TRBV3-1 (or the pseudogene TRBV3-2) and TRBJ1-2; D unresolved. Trimming left V 1 base short and J 6 bases short, with 6 bases between. The CDR3 consists of 12 residues. Germline V gene lookup returns CDR1 LGHDT and CDR2 YNNKEL (reference sequence). The CDR3 nucleotides read TGTGCCAGCAGCCAAGTTGGCAATGGCTACACCTTC. Translation: CASSQVGNGYTF.

Worth noting for this clone: The sample carries other DNA sequences with the same CDR3. The chain carries TRBV19 and TRBJ1-3; TRBD1 aligns across 7 bases. V was clipped by 6 bases and J by 0 bases; unmatched bases: 2. This CDR3 comprises 14 residues. Germline-derived CDR1 and CDR2 are LNHDA and SQIVND (reference sequence). The CDR3 loop reads CASSTGASGNTIYF. DNA of the CDR3: TGTGCCAGTAGCACAGGGGCCTCTGGAAACACCATATATTTT.

This chain connects TRBV5-1 to TRBJ1-2; 9 nucleotides agree with TRBD1. Trimming removed 4 bases from V and 2 bases from J; junction bases left unmatched: 6. The CDR3 spans 15 residues. The V gene's germline CDR1 is SGHRS and CDR2 YFSETQ. CDR3 protein: CASSVSDRGNYGYTF. DNA of the CDR3: TGCGCCAGCAGCGTTTCCGACAGGGGGAACTATGGCTACACCTTC.

The chain recombines TRBV4-3 with TRBJ2-6; 8 positions match TRBD2. V was pared by 4 bases and J by 4 bases, with 9 bases of the junction left unmatched. Germline V gives CDR1 LGHNA, CDR2 YSLEER. CDR3 size: 17 residues. As DNA, the CDR3 is TGCGCCAGCAGCCCCCGTTCGGGGGGGACCGGGGCCAACGTCCTGACTTTC. Protein product: CASSPRSGGTGANVLTF.

This chain joins TRBV5-4 and TRBJ2-1; D is possibly TRBD2 (6 bases). The germline V and J ends were trimmed by 4 bases and 4 bases, with 18 bases remaining between them. Germline CDR1 reads SGHNT; CDR2 reads YYREEE (reference sequence). The CDR3 sequence is 16 residues long. The CDR3: CASSTRDGAKYNEQFF. The CDR3 region has the DNA TGTGCCAGCAGCACGCGGGACGGAGCGAAGTACAATGAGCAGTTCTTC.